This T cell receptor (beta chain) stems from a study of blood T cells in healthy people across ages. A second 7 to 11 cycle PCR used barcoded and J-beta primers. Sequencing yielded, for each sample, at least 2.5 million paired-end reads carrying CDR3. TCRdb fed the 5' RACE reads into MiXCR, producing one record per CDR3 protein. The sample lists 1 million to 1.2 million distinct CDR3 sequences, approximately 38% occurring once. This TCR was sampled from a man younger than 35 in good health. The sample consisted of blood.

CDR3 coding DNA: TGCGCCAGCAGCTTGGCCGTGGCAGGGGGAAACTATGGCTACACCTTC. The encoded protein is CASSLAVAGGNYGYTF. The rearrangement joins TRBV5-1 to TRBJ1-2, with TRBD1 matching over 7 bases. The CDR3 has 16 residues. With 0 bases clipped from V and 2 bases from J, the junction kept 7 bases outside the gene matches. Germline V CDR1 and CDR2: SGHRS, YFSETQ.